Following are 18 T cell receptor beta chains from one sample sequenced in a study of control samples from healthy donors and cancer patients. Profiled with immunoSEQ multiplex PCR; TCRdb holds only in-frame clones, not every one. Among under 300,000 clones listed, roughly 82% were seen once. The sequencing input was PBMCs. These receptors all come from a woman aged 60-75 years with lung cancer.

Comments on this clone: The DNA is omitted, as the CDR3 cannot be located on it reliably, and the CDR3 follows TCRdb's listing. This chain joins TRBV27 and TRBJ1-2. CDR1 and CDR2 from the germline V gene are MNHEY and SMNVEV (reference sequence). The CDR3 totals 16 residues, both ends included. Here the CDR3 reads CASSFGPGTDNYGYTF.

V is TRBV14 and J is TRBJ1-2; 7 bases align to TRBD1. V gave up 4 bases and J gave up 4 bases; unmatched junction bases: 6. Germline CDR1 SGHDN, CDR2 FVKESK. The CDR3 runs 14 residues. The CDR3 bases are TGTGCCAGCAGCCCCGGGACAGTCTTCTATGGCTACACCTTC. Translating gives CASSPGTVFYGYTF.

V usage is TRBV10-1 and J usage is TRBJ2-5; either TRBD1 or TRBD2 may supply D (5 bases each). Germline V gene data show CDR1 as WNHNN and CDR2 as SYGVQD (reference sequence). The CDR3 totals 13 residues. V lost 3 bases and J lost 4, with 9 bases in between. As DNA, the CDR3 is TGCGCCAGCAGTGATGGGGGAAGAGAGACCCAGTACTTC. This gives the protein CASSDGGRETQYF.

The V gene is TRBV6-5, the J gene TRBJ2-2, with TRBD2 matching over 8 bases. The trim removed 6 bases at V and 6 bases at J, leaving 6 bases unmatched. The germline CDR1 and CDR2 sequences are MNHEY and SVGAGI. The CDR3 runs to 14 residues. The CDR3 sequence: CASRGAGGAGELFF. CDR3 nucleotide sequence: TGTGCCAGCAGAGGAGCCGGGGGGGCCGGGGAGCTGTTTTTT.

The gene calls are TRBV7-8 and TRBJ1-1; tentative D call: TRBD1 (6 bases). Germline CDR1 SGHVS, CDR2 FQNEAQ. V lost 2 bases, J lost 1 base, and 11 bases lay in between. CDR3 length: 15 amino acids. For the CDR3, the DNA is TGTGCCAGCAGCTTACGGGGGCCGACGAACACTGAAGCTTTCTTT. Its translation is CASSLRGPTNTEAFF.

This rearrangement joins TRBV23-1 to TRBJ2-7; TRBD1 or TRBD2 may be the D gene (7 bases each). TRBV23-1 is filed as an ORF, its function uncertain. This CDR3 spans 16 amino acids. Trimming stripped 4 bases from V and 0 bases from J, with 16 bases between. The chain's CDR3 is CASSRGGTEDSYEQYF. DNA of the CDR3: TGCGCCAGCAGTCGGGGGGGGACAGAGGACTCCTACGAGCAGTACTTC.

The rearrangement uses TRBV5-1 and TRBJ2-7, with 10 bases matching TRBD1. The CDR3 has 14 residues. Germline lookup yields CDR1 SGHRS and CDR2 YFSETQ. V gave up 6 bases and J gave up 7 bases; unmatched junction bases: 10. CDR3 protein: CASNQGTGDIEQYF. CDR3 coding DNA: TGCGCCAGCAACCAGGGGACAGGGGATATTGAGCAGTACTTC.

The V call is TRBV14, the J call TRBJ2-4, with 12 bases aligning to TRBD2. V was pared by 6 bases and J by 0 bases, with 3 bases of the junction left unmatched. In germline, CDR1 is SGHDN, CDR2 FVKESK. The CDR3 length is 16 residues. The DNA for the CDR3 is TGTGCCAGCAGTCCTAGCGGGGGGGTAGCCAAAAACATTCAGTACTTC. It is translated as CASSPSGGVAKNIQYF. Drawing the rest from reference TRBV14 and TRBJ2-4, the complete variable domain is EAGVTQFPSHSVIEKGQTVTLRCDPISGHDNLYWYRRVMGKEIKFLLHFVKESKQDESGMPNNRFLAERTGGTYSTLKVQPAELEDSGVYFCASSPSGGVAKNIQYFGAGTRLSVL.

The chain joins TRBV4-1 to TRBJ2-7; D gene ambiguous. Trimming shortened V by 0 bases and J by 6 bases, and 12 bases separated the two germline ends. CDR3 length equals 14 residues. The germline V gene encodes CDR1 MGHRA and CDR2 YSYEKL. CDR3 nucleotides: TGCGCCAGCAGCCAAGAGGGTCAACCGGGCGAGCAGTACTTC. It translates to CASSQEGQPGEQYF.

The chain joins TRBV5-6 to TRBJ2-6, with D maybe TRBD2 (5 bases). V lost 4 bases and J 0 bases, leaving 14 bases between the germline ends. Germline-derived CDR1 and CDR2 are SGHDT and YYEEEE. CDR3 length equals 17 residues. The DNA of the CDR3 is TGTGCCAGCAGCCCGCGGGTAGGAAGCTCTGGGGCCAACGTCCTGACTTTC. This translates into CASSPRVGSSGANVLTF.

The chain joins TRBV18 to TRBJ1-2; possible D gene TRBD1, 5 bases. CDR3 length: 15 residues. V lost 2 bases, J lost 4 bases, and 14 bases lay in between. The germline V gene has CDR1 KGHSH and CDR2 LQKENI. The CDR3 DNA follows: TGTGCCAGCTCACCAATGGACCAGGGCGGCTATGGCTACACCTTC. Residues: CASSPMDQGGYGYTF.

A remark on this clone: This sample also contains other DNA sequences that code for the same CDR3. This sequence joins TRBV9 and TRBJ1-1, with TRBD1 identical over 7 bases. V lost 2 bases to trimming and J lost 0 bases; unmatched junction nucleotides: 4. Germline V CDR1 and CDR2: SGDLS, YYNGEE. There are 15 residues in the CDR3. The CDR3 spells CASSVGGQLNTEAFF. The CDR3 DNA sequence: TGTGCCAGCAGCGTGGGGGGACAGCTGAACACTGAAGCTTTCTTT.

The chain carries TRBV3-1 (or the pseudogene TRBV3-2) and TRBJ1-5; D not resolved. There are 15 residues in the CDR3. In germline, CDR1 is LGHDT, CDR2 YNNKEL (reference sequence). V shed 1 base and J shed 5 bases, with 12 bases lying between them. The CDR3 here is CASSQVGGSDQPQHF. CDR3 DNA: TGTGCCAGCAGCCAAGTGGGAGGGAGCGATCAGCCCCAGCATTTT.

The chain links TRBV11-2 to TRBJ1-5; D is uncertain. Germline V gives CDR1 SGHAT, CDR2 FQNNGV. The CDR3 is made up of 13 amino acids. V was shortened by 2 bases and J by 7 bases, with 9 bases between the two germline ends. CDR3 loop: CASSLSEGQPQHF. CDR3 coding DNA: TGTGCCAGCAGCTTATCCGAGGGCCAGCCCCAGCATTTT.

Remarks on this clone: The identical CDR3 is also encoded by other nucleotide sequences in the sample. The chain has TRBV5-6 and TRBJ2-7, with D maybe TRBD1 (5 bases). CDR3 length: 13 residues. Trimming cost V 0 bases and J 2 bases, with 6 bases left between them. From germline, CDR1 is SGHDT and CDR2 YYEEEE. CDR3 in amino acids: CASSLVGPYEQYF. In nucleotides, the CDR3 is TGTGCCAGCAGCTTGGTGGGGCCCTACGAGCAGTACTTC.

This chain links TRBV5-1 with TRBJ1-4; 10 nucleotides agree with TRBD1. Trimming removed 2 bases from V and 7 bases from J; junction bases left unmatched: 5. Germline lookup yields CDR1 SGHRS and CDR2 YFSETQ. The CDR3 has 15 residues. The CDR3 bases are TGCGCCAGCAGCTTTCGACAGGGGGCGGGTGAAAAACTGTTTTTT. It is translated as CASSFRQGAGEKLFF.

The chain employs TRBV7-8 and TRBJ1-1; D unresolved. The V gene's germline CDR1 is SGHVS and CDR2 FQNEAQ. V was shortened by 2 bases and J by 2 bases, with 9 bases between the two germline ends. The CDR3 runs to 14 residues. CDR3: CASSLRAANTEAFF. The CDR3 DNA is TGTGCCAGCAGCTTACGGGCTGCAAACACTGAAGCTTTCTTT. Drawing the rest from reference TRBV7-8 and TRBJ1-1, the complete variable domain is GAGVSQSPRYKVAKRGQDVALRCDPISGHVSLFWYQQALGQGPEFLTYFQNEAQLDKSGLPSDRFFAERPEGSVSTLKIQRTQQEDSAVYLCASSLRAANTEAFFGQGTRLTVV.

This chain connects TRBV9 to TRBJ1-5; D perhaps matches TRBD1 (5 bases). The V end was cut by 3 bases, the J end by 3 bases, with 13 bases between. CDR1 SGDLS and CDR2 YYNGEE come from the germline V gene. The CDR3 has 15 residues. The CDR3 is CASSAHGGPNQPQHF. The CDR3 DNA reads as TGTGCCAGCAGCGCCCATGGGGGACCCAATCAGCCCCAGCATTTT.